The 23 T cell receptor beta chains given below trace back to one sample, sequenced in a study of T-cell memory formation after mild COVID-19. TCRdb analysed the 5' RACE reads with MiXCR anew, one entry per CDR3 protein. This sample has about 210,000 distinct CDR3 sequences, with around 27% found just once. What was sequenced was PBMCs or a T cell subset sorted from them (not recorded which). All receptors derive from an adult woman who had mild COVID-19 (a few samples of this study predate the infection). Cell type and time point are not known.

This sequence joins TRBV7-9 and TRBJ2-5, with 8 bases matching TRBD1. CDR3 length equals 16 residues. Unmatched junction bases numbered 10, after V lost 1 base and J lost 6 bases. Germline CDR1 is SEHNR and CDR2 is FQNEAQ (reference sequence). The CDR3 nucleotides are TGTGCCAGCAGCTTAGGCGAGACAGGGGCAGCGAAGACCCAGTACTTC. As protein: CASSLGETGAAKTQYF.

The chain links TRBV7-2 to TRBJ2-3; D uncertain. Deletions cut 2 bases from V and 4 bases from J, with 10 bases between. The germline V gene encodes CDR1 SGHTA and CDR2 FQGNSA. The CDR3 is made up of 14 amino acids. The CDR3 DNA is TGTGCCAGCAGCTTACAGGCTAGTGCAGATACGCAGTATTTT. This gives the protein CASSLQASADTQYF.

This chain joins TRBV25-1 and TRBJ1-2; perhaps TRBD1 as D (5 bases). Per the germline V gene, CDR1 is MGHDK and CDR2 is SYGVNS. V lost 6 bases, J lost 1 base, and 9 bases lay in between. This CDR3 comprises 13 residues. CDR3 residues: CASSGADNYGYTF. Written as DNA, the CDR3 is TGTGCCAGCAGCGGGGCCGATAACTATGGCTACACCTTC.

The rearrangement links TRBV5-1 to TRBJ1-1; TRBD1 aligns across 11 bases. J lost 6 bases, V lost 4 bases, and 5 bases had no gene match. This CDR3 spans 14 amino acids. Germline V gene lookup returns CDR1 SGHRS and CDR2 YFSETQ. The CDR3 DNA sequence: TGCGCCAGCAGCGTAGGACAGGGGGCATCTGAAGCTTTCTTT. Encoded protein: CASSVGQGASEAFF.

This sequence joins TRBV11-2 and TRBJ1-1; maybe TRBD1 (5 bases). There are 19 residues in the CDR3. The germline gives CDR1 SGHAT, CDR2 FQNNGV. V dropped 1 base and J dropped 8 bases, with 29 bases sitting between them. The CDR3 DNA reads TGTGCCAGCAGCTTAGGCCGGCTGGTAGGGGTGTGGGGGGACCCCGAAGCTTTCTTT. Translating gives CASSLGRLVGVWGDPEAFF.

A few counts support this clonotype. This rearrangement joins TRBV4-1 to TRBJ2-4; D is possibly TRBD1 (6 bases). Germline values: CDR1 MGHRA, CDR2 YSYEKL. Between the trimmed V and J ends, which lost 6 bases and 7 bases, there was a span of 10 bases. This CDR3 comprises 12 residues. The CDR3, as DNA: TGCGCCAGCAGTTTCGACAGGAACATTCAGTACTTC. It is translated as CASSFDRNIQYF.

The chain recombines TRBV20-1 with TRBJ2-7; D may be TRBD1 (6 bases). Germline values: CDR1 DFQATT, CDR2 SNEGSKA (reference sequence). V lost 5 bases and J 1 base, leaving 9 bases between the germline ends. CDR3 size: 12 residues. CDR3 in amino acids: CSARGGSYEQYF. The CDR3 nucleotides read TGCAGTGCTCGAGGGGGTTCCTACGAGCAGTACTTC.

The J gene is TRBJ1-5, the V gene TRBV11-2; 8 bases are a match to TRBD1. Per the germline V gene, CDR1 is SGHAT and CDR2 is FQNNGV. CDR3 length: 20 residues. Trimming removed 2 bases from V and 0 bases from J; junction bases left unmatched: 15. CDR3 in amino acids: CASSLRVRGQDFYSNQPQHF. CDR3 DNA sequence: TGTGCCAGCAGCTTACGGGTTCGGGGACAGGATTTCTATAGCAATCAGCCCCAGCATTTT.

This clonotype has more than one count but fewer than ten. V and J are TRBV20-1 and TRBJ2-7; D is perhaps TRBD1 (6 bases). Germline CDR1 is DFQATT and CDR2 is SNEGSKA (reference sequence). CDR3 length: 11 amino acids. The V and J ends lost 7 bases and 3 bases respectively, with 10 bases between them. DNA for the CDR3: TGCAGTGTCCCCAGGGGCTACGAGCAGTACTTC. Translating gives CSVPRGYEQYF.

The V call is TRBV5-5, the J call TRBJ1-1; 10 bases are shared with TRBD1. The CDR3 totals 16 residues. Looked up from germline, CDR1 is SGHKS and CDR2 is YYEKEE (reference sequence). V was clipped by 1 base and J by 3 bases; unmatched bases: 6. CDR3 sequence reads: CASSLYGQGDYTEAFF. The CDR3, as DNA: TGTGCCAGCAGCTTGTACGGACAGGGGGATTACACTGAAGCTTTCTTT. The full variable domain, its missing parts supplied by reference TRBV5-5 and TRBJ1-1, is DAGVTQSPTHLIKTRGQQVTLRCSPISGHKSVSWYQQVLGQGPQFIFQYYEKEERGRGNFPDRFSARQFPNYSSELNVNALLLGDSALYLCASSLYGQGDYTEAFFGQGTRLTVV.

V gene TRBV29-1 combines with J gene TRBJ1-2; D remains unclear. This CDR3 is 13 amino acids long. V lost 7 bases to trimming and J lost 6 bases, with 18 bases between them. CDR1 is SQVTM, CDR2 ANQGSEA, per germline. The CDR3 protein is CSGVLQGIDGYTF. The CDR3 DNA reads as TGCAGCGGGGTATTACAAGGGATCGATGGCTACACCTTC.

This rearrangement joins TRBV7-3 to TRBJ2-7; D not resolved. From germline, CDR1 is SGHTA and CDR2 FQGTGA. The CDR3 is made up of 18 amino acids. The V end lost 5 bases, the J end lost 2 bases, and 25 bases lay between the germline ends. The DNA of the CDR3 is TGTGCCAGCAGCCCTCCTGCCAAGAGGTCGGCTAGAGCCTACGAGCAGTACTTC. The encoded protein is CASSPPAKRSARAYEQYF. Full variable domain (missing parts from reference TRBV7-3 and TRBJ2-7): GAGVSQTPSNKVTEKGKYVELRCDPISGHTALYWYRQSLGQGPEFLIYFQGTGAADDSGLPNDRFFAVRPEGSVSTLKIQRTERGDSAVYLCASSPPAKRSARAYEQYFGPGTRLTVT.

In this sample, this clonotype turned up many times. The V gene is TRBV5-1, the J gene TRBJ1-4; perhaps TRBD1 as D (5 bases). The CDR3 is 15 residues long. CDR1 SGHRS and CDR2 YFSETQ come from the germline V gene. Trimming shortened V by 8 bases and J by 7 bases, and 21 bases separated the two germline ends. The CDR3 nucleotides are TGCGCCAGTCAAACTACGGATAAAAGGGGTGAAAAACTGTTTTTT. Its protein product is CASQTTDKRGEKLFF.

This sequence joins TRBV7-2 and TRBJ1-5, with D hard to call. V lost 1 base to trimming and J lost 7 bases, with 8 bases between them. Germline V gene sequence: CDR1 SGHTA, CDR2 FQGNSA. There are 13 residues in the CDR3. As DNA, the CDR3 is TGTGCCAGCAGCTTAGGATGGGAGCAGCCCCAGCATTTT. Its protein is CASSLGWEQPQHF.

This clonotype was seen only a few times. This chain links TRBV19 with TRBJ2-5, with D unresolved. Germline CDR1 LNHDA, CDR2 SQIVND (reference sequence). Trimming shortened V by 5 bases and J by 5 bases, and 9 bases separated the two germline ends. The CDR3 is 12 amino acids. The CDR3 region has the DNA TGTGCCAGTAGTGGGGTTGGGGAGACCCAGTACTTC. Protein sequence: CASSGVGETQYF.

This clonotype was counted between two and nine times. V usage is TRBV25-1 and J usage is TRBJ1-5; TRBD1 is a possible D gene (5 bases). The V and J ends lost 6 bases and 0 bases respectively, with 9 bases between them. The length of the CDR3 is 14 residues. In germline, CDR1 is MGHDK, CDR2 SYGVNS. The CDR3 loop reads CASSSTDSNQPQHF. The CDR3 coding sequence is TGTGCCAGCAGCTCGACAGATAGCAATCAGCCCCAGCATTTT. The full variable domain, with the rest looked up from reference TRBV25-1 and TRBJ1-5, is EADIYQTPRYLVIGTGKKITLECSQTMGHDKMYWYQQDPGMELHLIHYSYGVNSTEKGDLSSESTVSRIRTEHFPLTLESARPSHTSQYLCASSSTDSNQPQHFGDGTRLSIL.

This CDR3 reads CASSVGGARNQPQHF. The CDR3 DNA reads TGTGCCAGCAGCGTAGGGGGGGCTCGCAATCAGCCCCAGCATTTT. This rearrangement joins TRBV9 to TRBJ1-5, with D possibly matching TRBD1 (6 bases). The CDR3 length is 15 residues. Per germline, CDR1 SGDLS and CDR2 YYNGEE. V gave up 0 bases and J gave up 2 bases, with 9 bases separating them.

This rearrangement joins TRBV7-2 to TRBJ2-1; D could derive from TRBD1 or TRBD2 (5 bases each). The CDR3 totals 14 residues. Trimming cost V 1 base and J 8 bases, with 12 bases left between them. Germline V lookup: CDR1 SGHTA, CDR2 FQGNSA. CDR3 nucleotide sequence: TGTGCCAGCAGCTTAGTGTCCGGGGCTGATGAGCAGTTCTTC. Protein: CASSLVSGADEQFF.

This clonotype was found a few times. The chain's CDR3 is CASSYEPQETQYF. Written as DNA, the CDR3 is TGTGCCAGCAGTTATGAGCCACAAGAGACCCAGTACTTC. The chain joins TRBV6-2 or TRBV6-3 to TRBJ2-5; unclear D gene. The CDR3 totals 13 residues. Trimming pared 3 bases from V and 2 bases from J, leaving 7 bases between. CDR1 and CDR2 from the germline V gene are MNHEY and SVGEGT.

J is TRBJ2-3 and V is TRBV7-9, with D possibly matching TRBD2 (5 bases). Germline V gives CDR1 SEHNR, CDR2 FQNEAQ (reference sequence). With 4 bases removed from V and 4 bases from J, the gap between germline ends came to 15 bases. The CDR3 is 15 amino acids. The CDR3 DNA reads TGTGCCAGCAGCTCAGAGCGGAGTCCCCCAGATACGCAGTATTTT. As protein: CASSSERSPPDTQYF.

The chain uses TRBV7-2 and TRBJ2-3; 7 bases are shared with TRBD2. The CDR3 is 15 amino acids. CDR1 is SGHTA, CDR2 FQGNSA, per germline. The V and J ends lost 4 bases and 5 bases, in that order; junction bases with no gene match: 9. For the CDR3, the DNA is TGTGCCAGCAGCTCCAGCGGGACCGTGGGAGATACGCAGTATTTT. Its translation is CASSSSGTVGDTQYF.

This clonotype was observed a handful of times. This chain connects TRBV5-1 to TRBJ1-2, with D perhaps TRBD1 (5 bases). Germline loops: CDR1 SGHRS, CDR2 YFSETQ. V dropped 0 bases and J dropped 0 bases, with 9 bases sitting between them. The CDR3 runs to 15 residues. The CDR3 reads CASSLAGPANYGYTF. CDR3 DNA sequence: TGCGCCAGCAGCTTGGCAGGGCCAGCTAACTATGGCTACACCTTC.

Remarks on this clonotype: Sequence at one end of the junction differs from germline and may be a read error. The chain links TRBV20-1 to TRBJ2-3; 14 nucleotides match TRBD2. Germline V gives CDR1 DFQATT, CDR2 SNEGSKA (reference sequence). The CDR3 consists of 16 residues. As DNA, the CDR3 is TGCAGTGCTAGAGGACTAGCGGGAGGGCCCACACATACGCAGTATTTT. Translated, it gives CSARGLAGGPTHTQYF.